This TCR beta chain comes out of a study of identifying expanded T cells in peripheral blood. A few counts support this clone. The CDR3 loop spans 18 amino acids. From germline, CDR1 is MNHNS and CDR2 SASEGT. Unmatched junction bases numbered 12, after V lost 2 bases and J lost 5 bases. Repertoires were generated with immunoSEQ multiplex PCR, while TCRdb's copy carries only in-frame clones and drops some. Among 100,000 or so clones listed, around 85% were seen once. The sequencing sample was made of blood. The chain combines TRBV6-1 with TRBJ2-5; 12 nucleotides line up with TRBD2. The receptor was derived from a person aged 18 to 75 in good health. CDR3 DNA: TGTGCCAGCAGTGAAAAGGCTAGCGGGGGGGCAATAGTGGAGACCCAGTACTTC. This translates into CASSEKASGGAIVETQYF.